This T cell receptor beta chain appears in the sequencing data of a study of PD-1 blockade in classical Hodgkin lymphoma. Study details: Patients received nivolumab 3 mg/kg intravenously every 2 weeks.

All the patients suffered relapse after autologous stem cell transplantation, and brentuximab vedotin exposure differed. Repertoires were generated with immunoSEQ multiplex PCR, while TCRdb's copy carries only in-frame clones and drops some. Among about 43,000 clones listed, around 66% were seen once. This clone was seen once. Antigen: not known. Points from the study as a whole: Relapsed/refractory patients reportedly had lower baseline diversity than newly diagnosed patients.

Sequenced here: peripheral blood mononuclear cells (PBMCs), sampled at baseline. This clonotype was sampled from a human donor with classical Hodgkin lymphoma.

CDR3 bases: TGTGCCAGCAGTTACAGCCAACAGGGGGCGGGTGGCTACACCTTC. This encodes CASSYSQQGAGGYTF. This chain joins TRBV6-5 and TRBJ1-2, with TRBD1 matching 9 bases. With 2 bases clipped from V and 7 bases from J, the junction kept 8 bases outside the gene matches. The V gene's germline CDR1 is MNHEY and CDR2 SVGAGI. The CDR3 consists of 15 residues.